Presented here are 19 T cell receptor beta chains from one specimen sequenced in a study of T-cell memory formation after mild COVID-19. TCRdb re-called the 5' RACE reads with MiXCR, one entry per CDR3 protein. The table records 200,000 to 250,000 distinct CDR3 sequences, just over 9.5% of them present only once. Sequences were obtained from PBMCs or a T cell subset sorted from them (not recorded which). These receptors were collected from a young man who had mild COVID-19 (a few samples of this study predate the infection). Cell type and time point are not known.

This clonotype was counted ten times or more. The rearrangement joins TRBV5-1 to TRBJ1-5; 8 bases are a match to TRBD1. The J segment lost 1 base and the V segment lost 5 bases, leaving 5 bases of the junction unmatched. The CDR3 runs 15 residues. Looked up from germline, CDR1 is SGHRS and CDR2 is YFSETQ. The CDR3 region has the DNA TGCGCCAGCAGACAGGGGGACTTCAGCAATCAGCCCCAGCATTTT. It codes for CASRQGDFSNQPQHF.

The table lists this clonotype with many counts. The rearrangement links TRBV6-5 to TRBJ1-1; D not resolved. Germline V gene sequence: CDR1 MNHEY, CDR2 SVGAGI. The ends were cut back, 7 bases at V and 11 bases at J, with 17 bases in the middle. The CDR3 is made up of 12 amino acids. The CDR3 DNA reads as TGTGCCAGCATCAACCTACGGGCTGGGGCTTTCTTT. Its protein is CASINLRAGAFF.

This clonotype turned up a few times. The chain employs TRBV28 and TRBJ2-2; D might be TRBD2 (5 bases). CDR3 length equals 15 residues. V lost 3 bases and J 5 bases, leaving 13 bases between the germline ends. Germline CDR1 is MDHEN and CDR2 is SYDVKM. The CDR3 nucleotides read TGTGCCAGCAGTTTTAGGGCTAGCCGGACCGGGGAGCTGTTTTTT. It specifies CASSFRASRTGELFF.

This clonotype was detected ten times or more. In DNA form, the CDR3 reads TGTGCCAGCAGCACCCGACTAGAAACAGATACGCAGTATTTT. Its translation: CASSTRLETDTQYF. This chain connects TRBV7-2 to TRBJ2-3, with D maybe TRBD2 (6 bases). The CDR3 is 14 residues long. Trimming stripped 5 bases from V and 3 bases from J, with 12 bases between. Germline V gene data show CDR1 as SGHTA and CDR2 as FQGNSA.

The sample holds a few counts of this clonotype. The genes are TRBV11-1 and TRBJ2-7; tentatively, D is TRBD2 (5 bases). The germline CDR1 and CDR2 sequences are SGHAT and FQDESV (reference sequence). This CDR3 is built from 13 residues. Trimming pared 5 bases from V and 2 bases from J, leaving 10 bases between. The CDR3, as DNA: TGTGCCAGCAGCCTGGGAGTTGCCTACGAGCAGTACGTC. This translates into CASSLGVAYEQYV.

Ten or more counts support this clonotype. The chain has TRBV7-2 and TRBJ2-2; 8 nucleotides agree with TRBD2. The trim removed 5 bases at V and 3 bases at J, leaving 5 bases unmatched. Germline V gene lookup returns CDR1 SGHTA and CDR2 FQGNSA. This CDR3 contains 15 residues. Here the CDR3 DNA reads TGTGCCAGCAGCCAACGTAGCGGGGACACCGGGGAGCTGTTTTTT. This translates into CASSQRSGDTGELFF.

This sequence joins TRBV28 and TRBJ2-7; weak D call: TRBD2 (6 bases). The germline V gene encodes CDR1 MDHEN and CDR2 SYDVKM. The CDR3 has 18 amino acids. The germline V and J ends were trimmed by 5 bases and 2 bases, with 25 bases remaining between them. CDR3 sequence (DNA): TGTGCCAGCAGTCACCTCGTTTGGGACTCGTCCCAGACCTACGAGCAGTACGTC. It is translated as CASSHLVWDSSQTYEQYV.

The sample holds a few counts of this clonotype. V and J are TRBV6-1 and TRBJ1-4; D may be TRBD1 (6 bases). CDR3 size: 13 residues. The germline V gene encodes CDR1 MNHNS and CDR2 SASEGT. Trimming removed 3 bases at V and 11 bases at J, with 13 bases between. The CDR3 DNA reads TGTGCCAGCAGTGATTCAGGGGTGGAGAAACTGTTTTTT. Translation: CASSDSGVEKLFF.

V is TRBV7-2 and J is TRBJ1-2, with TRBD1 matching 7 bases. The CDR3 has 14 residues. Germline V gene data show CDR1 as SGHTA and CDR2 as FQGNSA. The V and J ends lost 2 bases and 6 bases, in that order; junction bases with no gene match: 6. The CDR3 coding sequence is TGTGCCAGCAGCTTATTTCGACAGGGCGATGGCTACACCTTC. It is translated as CASSLFRQGDGYTF.

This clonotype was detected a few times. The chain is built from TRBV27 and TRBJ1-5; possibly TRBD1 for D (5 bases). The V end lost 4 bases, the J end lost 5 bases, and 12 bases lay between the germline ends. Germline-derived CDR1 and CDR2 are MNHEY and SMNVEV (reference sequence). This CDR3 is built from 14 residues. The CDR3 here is CASSSPGSYQPQHF. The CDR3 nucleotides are TGTGCCAGCAGTTCCCCAGGGTCGTATCAGCCCCAGCATTTT.

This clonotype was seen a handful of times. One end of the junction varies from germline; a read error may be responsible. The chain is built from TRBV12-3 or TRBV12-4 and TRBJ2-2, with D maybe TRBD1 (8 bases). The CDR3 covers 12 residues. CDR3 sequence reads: CASSGQGGELFF. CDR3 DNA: TGTGCCAGCAGCGGACAGGGAGGGGAACTGTTTTTT.

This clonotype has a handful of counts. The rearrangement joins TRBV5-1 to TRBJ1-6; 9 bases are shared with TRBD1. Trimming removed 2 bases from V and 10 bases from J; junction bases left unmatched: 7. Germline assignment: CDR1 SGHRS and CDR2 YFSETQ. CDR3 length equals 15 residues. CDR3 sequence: CASSLAGQGRSPLHF. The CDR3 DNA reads TGCGCCAGCAGCTTAGCGGGACAGGGTAGATCACCCCTCCACTTT.

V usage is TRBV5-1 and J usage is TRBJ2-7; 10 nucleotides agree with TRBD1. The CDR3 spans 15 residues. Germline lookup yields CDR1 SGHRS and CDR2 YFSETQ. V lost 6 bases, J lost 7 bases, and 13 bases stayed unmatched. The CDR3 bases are TGCGCCAGCAACTTACTCGGGACAGGGGAAGGGGAGCAGTACTTC. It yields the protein CASNLLGTGEGEQYF.

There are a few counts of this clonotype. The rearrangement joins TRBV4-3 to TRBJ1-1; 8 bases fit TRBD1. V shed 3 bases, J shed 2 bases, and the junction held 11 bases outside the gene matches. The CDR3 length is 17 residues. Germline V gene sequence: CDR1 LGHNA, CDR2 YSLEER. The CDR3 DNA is TGCGCCAGCAGCCACCCTAAGGGCGGACAGGGAAACACTGAAGCTTTCTTT. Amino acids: CASSHPKGGQGNTEAFF.

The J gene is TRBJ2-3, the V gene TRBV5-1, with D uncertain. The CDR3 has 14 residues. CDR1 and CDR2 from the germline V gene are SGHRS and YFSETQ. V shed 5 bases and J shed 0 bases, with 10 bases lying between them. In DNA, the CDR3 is TGCGCCAGCAGACCTTTGGGGAGCACAGATACGCAGTATTTT. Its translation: CASRPLGSTDTQYF.

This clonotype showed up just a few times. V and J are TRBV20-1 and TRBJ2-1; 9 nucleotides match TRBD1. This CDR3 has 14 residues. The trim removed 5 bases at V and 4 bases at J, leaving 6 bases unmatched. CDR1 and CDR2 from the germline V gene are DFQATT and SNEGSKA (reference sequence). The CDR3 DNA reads TGCAGTGCTTGGGGGACAGGGATGTACAATGAGCAGTTCTTC. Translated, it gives CSAWGTGMYNEQFF.

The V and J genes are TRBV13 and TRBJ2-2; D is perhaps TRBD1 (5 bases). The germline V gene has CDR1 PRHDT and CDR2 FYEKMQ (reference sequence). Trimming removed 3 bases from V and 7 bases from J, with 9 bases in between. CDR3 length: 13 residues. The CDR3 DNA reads TGTGCCAGCAGCTTCAGGGAAATCGGGGAGCTGTTTTTT. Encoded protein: CASSFREIGELFF.

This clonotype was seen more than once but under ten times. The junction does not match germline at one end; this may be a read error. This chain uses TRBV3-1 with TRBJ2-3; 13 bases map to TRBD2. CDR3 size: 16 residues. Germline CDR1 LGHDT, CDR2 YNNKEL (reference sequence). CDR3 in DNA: TGTGCCAGCAGCCTACTAGCGGGGGGGAGCATAGATACGCAGTATTTT. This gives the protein CASSLLAGGSIDTQYF.

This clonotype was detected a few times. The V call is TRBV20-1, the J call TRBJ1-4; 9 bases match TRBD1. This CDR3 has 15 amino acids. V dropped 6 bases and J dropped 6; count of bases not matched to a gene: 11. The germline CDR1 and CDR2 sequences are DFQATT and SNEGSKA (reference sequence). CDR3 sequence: CSASHPGTGYEKLFF. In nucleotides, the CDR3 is TGCAGTGCCTCCCACCCCGGGACAGGGTATGAAAAACTGTTTTTT.